One and the same sample provided the 15 T cell receptor beta chains below, sequenced in a study of naive and memory T cell subsets. Amplification of ligated cDNA took four PCR rounds with SP2 and nested alpha and beta constant primers. TCRdb reprocessed the 5' RACE reads with MiXCR, giving one entry per CDR3 protein. The sample has over 50,000 distinct CDR3 sequences, 6% to 8% seen once; the top ten hold 9.8%. An oligonucleotide containing a UMI was ligated to the 3' end of TCR cDNA. These receptors all come from a female donor in good health.

Many counts were recorded for this clonotype. The chain combines TRBV18 with TRBJ2-1; 11 positions agree with TRBD2. Per the germline V gene, CDR1 is KGHSH and CDR2 is LQKENI. The CDR3 is 17 amino acids. After removal of 3 bases from V and 6 bases from J, the junction contained 10 bases not matched to a gene. The CDR3 sequence is CASSPQPGTSGLNEQFF. CDR3 coding DNA: TGTGCCAGCTCACCCCAGCCCGGGACTAGCGGCCTCAATGAGCAGTTCTTC.

There are many counts of this clonotype. V usage is TRBV6-2 or TRBV6-3 and J usage is TRBJ1-1, with D hard to call. This CDR3 comprises 11 residues. Germline values: CDR1 MNHEY, CDR2 SVGEGT. The ends were cut back, 6 bases at V and 6 bases at J, with 8 bases in the middle. The CDR3 DNA reads as TGTGCCAGCAGATGGATCTCTGAAGCTTTCTTT. Amino acid sequence: CASRWISEAFF.

At least ten counts were recorded for this clonotype. J is TRBJ1-2 and V is TRBV5-6, with 8 bases matching TRBD1. With 4 bases clipped from V and 1 base from J, the junction kept 6 bases outside the gene matches. The CDR3 is made up of 15 amino acids. CDR1 is SGHDT, CDR2 YYEEEE, per germline. The CDR3 protein is CASSPQGGLNYGYTF. CDR3 DNA sequence: TGTGCCAGCAGCCCACAGGGGGGACTTAACTATGGCTACACCTTC.

The sample holds a few counts of this clonotype. V is TRBV29-1 and J is TRBJ2-7, with TRBD1 matching over 7 bases. The length of the CDR3 is 13 residues. Trimming at V came to 7 bases and at J to 2 bases, leaving 8 bases not matched to a gene. Germline lookup yields CDR1 SQVTM and CDR2 ANQGSEA. CDR3 loop: CSGTRQGTYEQYF. CDR3 nucleotides: TGCAGCGGCACAAGACAGGGCACCTACGAGCAGTACTTC.

There are a few counts of this clonotype. The chain recombines TRBV29-1 with TRBJ2-5, with TRBD1 matching 7 bases. The ends lost 7 bases at V and 5 bases at J; junction bases unmatched: 16. This CDR3 has 15 amino acids. The germline V gene has CDR1 SQVTM and CDR2 ANQGSEA. The CDR3 protein is CSGAGGTGVDETQYF. Here the CDR3 DNA reads TGCAGCGGAGCTGGGGGAACAGGGGTGGATGAGACCCAGTACTTC.

Ten or more counts support this clonotype. The J gene is TRBJ2-7, the V gene TRBV7-2; D perhaps matches TRBD1 (6 bases). The V gene's germline CDR1 is SGHTA and CDR2 FQGNSA. V was cut by 5 bases and J by 6 bases, with 17 bases left in between. This CDR3 is built from 14 residues. CDR3: CASSIPTEGVEQYF. The CDR3 coding sequence is TGTGCCAGCAGCATACCCACCGAGGGGGTCGAGCAGTACTTC. The complete variable domain, with remaining parts taken from reference TRBV7-2 and TRBJ2-7, reads GAGVSQSPSNKVTEKGKDVELRCDPISGHTALYWYRQSLGQGLEFLIYFQGNSAPDKSGLPSDRFSAERTGGSVSTLTIQRTQQEDSAVYLCASSIPTEGVEQYFGPGTRLTVT.

This clonotype was seen only a few times. CDR3: CASRYGQGAEAFF. The CDR3 DNA is TGTGCCAGCAGATACGGACAGGGCGCTGAAGCTTTCTTT. The gene calls are TRBV27 and TRBJ1-1, with TRBD1 identical over 8 bases. J gave up 6 bases and V 6 bases, and 6 bases lay outside the gene matches. The CDR3 covers 13 residues. The germline CDR1 and CDR2 sequences are MNHEY and SMNVEV (reference sequence).

This clonotype was observed a handful of times. The rearrangement joins TRBV9 to TRBJ1-1; TRBD1 might be the D (6 bases). The germline gives CDR1 SGDLS, CDR2 YYNGEE. Trimming shortened V by 0 bases and J by 5 bases, and 14 bases separated the two germline ends. The CDR3 is made up of 15 amino acids. CDR3 protein: CASSVGPGRGTEAFF. CDR3 DNA sequence: TGTGCCAGCAGCGTAGGTCCCGGGAGGGGGACTGAAGCTTTCTTT.

This clonotype was recorded at least ten times. The gene calls are TRBV27 and TRBJ2-1; tentative D call: TRBD2 (6 bases). CDR1 and CDR2 from the germline V gene are MNHEY and SMNVEV (reference sequence). The CDR3 contains 14 residues. The germline V and J ends were trimmed by 3 bases and 7 bases, with 13 bases remaining between them. CDR3 sequence reads: CASSLTGVRNEQFF. The CDR3 DNA reads TGTGCCAGCAGTTTGACGGGGGTTCGAAATGAGCAGTTCTTC.

This clonotype was observed at least ten times. J is TRBJ1-2 and V is TRBV6-2 or TRBV6-3; 9 positions match TRBD1. The V segment lost 2 bases and the J segment 5 bases; nucleotides outside the gene matches: 6. This CDR3 contains 15 residues. Germline assignment: CDR1 MNHEY and CDR2 SVGEGT. CDR3 residues: CASSYPGQGVYGYTF. CDR3 in DNA: TGTGCCAGCAGTTACCCGGGACAGGGCGTTTATGGCTACACCTTC.

In this sample, this clonotype turned up many times. The CDR3 region is CATSGDVETQYF. Here the CDR3 DNA reads TGTGCCACAAGCGGGGATGTTGAGACCCAGTACTTC. V gene TRBV19 combines with J gene TRBJ2-5, with 7 bases lining up with TRBD2. CDR3 length: 12 residues. From germline, CDR1 is LNHDA and CDR2 SQIVND (reference sequence). V trimming: 10 bases; J trimming: 5 bases; junction bases outside the gene matches: 7.

This clonotype appeared many times. The chain joins TRBV28 to TRBJ1-5; tentatively, D is TRBD1 (6 bases). V was clipped by 6 bases and J by 6 bases, with 27 bases between them. This CDR3 has 18 amino acids. In germline, CDR1 is MDHEN, CDR2 SYDVKM. The chain's CDR3 is CASSPLPNRDKKGQPQHF. The CDR3 DNA is TGTGCCAGCAGCCCACTACCCAACAGGGACAAAAAAGGTCAGCCCCAGCATTTT.

The genes are TRBV7-2 and TRBJ1-5; D is unresolved. The CDR3 runs 13 residues. CDR1 is SGHTA and CDR2 is FQGNSA in the germline V gene. Deletions cut 1 base from V and 5 bases from J, with 6 bases between. The CDR3 region has the DNA TGTGCCAGCAGCTTAGAAGGGTATCAGCCCCAGCATTTT. This gives the protein CASSLEGYQPQHF.

This clonotype was recorded at least ten times. The chain joins TRBV28 to TRBJ2-7; 8 nucleotides align to TRBD1. Germline CDR1 reads MDHEN; CDR2 reads SYDVKM. The CDR3 loop spans 15 amino acids. After removal of 6 bases from V and 4 bases from J, the junction contained 11 bases not matched to a gene. The CDR3 DNA sequence: TGTGCCAGCAGGGGTCCCGGGACAGGAAATTACGAGCAGTACTTC. It is translated as CASRGPGTGNYEQYF.

The chain employs TRBV30 and TRBJ2-1; D ambiguous. From germline, CDR1 is GTSNPN and CDR2 SVGIG (reference sequence). The CDR3 contains 10 residues. V was trimmed by 0 bases and J by 7 bases, leaving 1 base between them. The CDR3 DNA sequence: TGTGCCTGGAGTGTAAATGAGCAGTTCTTC. This encodes CAWSVNEQFF.